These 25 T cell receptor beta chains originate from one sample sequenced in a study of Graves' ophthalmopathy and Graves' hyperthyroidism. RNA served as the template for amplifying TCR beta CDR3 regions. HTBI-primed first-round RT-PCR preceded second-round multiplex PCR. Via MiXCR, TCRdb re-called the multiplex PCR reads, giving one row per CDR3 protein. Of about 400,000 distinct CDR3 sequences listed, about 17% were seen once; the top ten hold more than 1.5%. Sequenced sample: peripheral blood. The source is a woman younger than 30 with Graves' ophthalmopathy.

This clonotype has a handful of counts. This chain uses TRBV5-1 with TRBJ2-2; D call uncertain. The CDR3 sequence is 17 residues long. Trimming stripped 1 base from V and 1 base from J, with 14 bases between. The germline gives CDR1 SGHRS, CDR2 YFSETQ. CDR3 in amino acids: CASSLRIGQLNTGELFF. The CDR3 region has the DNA TGCGCCAGCAGCTTGCGGATTGGGCAGTTGAACACCGGGGAGCTGTTTTTT.

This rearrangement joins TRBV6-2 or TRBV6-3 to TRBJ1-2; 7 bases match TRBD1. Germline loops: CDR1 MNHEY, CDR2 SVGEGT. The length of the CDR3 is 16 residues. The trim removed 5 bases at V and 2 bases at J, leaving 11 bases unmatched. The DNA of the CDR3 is TGTGCCAGCAGTCAGGGACAGCACAATTGGAACTATGGCTACACCTTC. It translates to CASSQGQHNWNYGYTF.

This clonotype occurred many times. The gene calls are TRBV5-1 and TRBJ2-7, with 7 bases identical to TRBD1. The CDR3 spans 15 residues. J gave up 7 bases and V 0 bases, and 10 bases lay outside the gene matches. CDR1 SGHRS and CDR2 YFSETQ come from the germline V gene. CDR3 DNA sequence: TGCGCCAGCAGCTTGGGACAGGGCTCGGTGAGAGAGCAGTACTTC. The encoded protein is CASSLGQGSVREQYF. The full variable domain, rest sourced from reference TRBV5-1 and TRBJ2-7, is KAGVTQTPRYLIKTRGQQVTLSCSPISGHRSVSWYQQTPGQGLQFLFEYFSETQRNKGNFPGRFSGRQFSNSRSEMNVSTLELGDSALYLCASSLGQGSVREQYFGPGTRLTVT.

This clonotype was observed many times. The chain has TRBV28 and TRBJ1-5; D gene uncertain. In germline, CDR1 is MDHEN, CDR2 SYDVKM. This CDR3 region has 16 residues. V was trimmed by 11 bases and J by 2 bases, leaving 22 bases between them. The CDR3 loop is CAVKGGLRQGNQPQHF. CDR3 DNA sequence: TGTGCCGTCAAGGGAGGACTCCGTCAAGGCAATCAGCCCCAGCATTTT.

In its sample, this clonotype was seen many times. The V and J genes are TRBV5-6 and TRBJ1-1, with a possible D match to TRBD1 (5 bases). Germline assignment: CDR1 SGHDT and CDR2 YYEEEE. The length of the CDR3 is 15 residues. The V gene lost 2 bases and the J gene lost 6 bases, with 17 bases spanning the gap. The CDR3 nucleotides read TGTGCCAGCAGCTTAACACCCACCCCAGGGTCTGAAGCTTTCTTT. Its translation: CASSLTPTPGSEAFF.

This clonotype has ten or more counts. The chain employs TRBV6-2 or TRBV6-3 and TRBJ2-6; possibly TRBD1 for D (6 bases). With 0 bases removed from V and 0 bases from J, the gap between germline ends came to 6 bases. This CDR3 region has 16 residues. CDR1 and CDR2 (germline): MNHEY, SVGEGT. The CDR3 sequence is CASSYSGHSGANVLTF. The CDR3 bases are TGTGCCAGCAGTTACTCGGGACACTCTGGGGCCAACGTCCTGACTTTC.

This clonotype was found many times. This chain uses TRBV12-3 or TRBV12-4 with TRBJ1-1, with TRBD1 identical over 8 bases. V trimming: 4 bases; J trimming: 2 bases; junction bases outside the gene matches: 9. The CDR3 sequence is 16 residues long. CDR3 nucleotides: TGTGCCAGCAGTTCCCGGACAGGGACCTCAAACACTGAAGCTTTCTTT. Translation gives CASSSRTGTSNTEAFF.

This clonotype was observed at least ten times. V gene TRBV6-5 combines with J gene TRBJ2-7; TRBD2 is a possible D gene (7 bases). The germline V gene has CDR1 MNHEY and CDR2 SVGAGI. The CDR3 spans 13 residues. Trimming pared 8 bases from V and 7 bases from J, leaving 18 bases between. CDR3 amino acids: CASSGGHGGEQYF. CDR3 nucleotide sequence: TGTGCCAGCTCCGGGGGGCACGGGGGAGAGCAGTACTTC.

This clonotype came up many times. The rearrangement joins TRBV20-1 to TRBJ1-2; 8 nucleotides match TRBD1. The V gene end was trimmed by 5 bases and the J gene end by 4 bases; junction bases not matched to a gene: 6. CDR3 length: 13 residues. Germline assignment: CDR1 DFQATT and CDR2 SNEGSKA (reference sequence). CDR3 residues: CSALQGGLYGYTF. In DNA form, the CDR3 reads TGCAGTGCTCTACAGGGGGGGCTCTATGGCTACACCTTC.

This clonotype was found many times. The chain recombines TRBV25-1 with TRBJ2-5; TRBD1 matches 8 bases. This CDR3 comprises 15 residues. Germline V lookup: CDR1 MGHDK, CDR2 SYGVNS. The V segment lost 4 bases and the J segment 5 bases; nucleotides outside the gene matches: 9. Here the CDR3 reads CASSGQQGARETQYF. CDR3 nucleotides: TGTGCCAGCAGTGGACAGCAGGGGGCAAGGGAGACCCAGTACTTC.

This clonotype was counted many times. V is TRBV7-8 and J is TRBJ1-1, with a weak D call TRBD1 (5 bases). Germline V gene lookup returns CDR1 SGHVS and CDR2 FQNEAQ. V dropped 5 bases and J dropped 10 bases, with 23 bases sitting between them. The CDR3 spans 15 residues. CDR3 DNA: TGTGCCAGCAGCCCGACCCCGGGGCGCAGCTCAGTAGCTTTCTTT. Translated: CASSPTPGRSSVAFF.

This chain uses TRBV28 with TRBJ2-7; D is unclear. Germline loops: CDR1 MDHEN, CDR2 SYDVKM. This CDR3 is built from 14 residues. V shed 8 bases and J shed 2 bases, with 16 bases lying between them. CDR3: CASLSRKRAYEQYF. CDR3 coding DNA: TGTGCCAGCCTATCTCGGAAAAGGGCCTACGAGCAGTACTTC.

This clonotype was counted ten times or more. This CDR3 is CASSPRAWGQLAKNIQYF. CDR3 coding DNA: TGTGCCAGCAGCCCGAGGGCTTGGGGACAACTAGCCAAAAACATTCAGTACTTC. This chain links TRBV11-1 with TRBJ2-4; tentative D call: TRBD1 (6 bases). The germline V gene has CDR1 SGHAT and CDR2 FQDESV (reference sequence). The CDR3 length is 18 residues. Between the trimmed V and J ends, which lost 5 bases and 0 bases, there was a span of 20 bases.

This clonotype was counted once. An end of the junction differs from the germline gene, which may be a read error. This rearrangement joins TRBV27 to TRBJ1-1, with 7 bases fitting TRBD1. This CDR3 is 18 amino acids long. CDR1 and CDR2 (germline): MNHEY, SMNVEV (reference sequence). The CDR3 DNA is TGTGCCAGCAGTCTCTACCCGGCGACAGGGAGGGGAAACACTGAGGCTTTCTTT. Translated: CASSLYPATGRGNTEAFF.

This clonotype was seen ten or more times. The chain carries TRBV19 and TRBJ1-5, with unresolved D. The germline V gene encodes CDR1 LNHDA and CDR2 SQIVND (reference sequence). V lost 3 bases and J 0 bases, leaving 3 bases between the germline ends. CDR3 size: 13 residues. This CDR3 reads CASSISSNQPQHF. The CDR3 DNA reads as TGTGCCAGTAGTATCAGTAGCAATCAGCCCCAGCATTTT.

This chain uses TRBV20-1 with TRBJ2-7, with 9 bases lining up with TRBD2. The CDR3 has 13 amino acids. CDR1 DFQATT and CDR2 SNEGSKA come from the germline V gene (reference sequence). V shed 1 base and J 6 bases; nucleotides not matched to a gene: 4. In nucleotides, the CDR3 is TGCAGTGCTAGAGGGACTAGCGATGTCGAGCAGTACTTC. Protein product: CSARGTSDVEQYF.

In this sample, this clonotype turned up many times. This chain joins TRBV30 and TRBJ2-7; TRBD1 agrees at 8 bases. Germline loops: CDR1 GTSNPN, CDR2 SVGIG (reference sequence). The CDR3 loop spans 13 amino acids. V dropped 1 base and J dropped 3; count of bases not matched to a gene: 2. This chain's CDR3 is CAWSADRGYEQYF. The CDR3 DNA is TGTGCCTGGAGTGCCGACAGGGGCTACGAGCAGTACTTC.

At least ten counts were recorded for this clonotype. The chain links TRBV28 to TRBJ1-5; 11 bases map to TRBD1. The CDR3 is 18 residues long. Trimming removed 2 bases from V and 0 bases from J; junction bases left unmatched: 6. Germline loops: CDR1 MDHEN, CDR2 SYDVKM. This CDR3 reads CASSLGTGGSFSNQPQHF. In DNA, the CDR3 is TGTGCCAGCAGTTTAGGGACAGGGGGTAGTTTTAGCAATCAGCCCCAGCATTTT.

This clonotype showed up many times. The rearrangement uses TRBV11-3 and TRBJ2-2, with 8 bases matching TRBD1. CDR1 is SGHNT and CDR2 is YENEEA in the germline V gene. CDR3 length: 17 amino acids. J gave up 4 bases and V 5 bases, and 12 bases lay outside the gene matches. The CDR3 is CASSQRSGDRGTGELFF. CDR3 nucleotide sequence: TGTGCCAGCAGCCAGAGAAGCGGAGACAGGGGCACCGGGGAGCTGTTTTTT. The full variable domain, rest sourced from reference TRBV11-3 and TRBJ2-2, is EAGVVQSPRYKIIEKKQPVAFWCNPISGHNTLYWYLQNLGQGPELLIRYENEEAVDDSQLPKDRFSAERLKGVDSTLKIQPAELGDSAVYLCASSQRSGDRGTGELFFGEGSRLTVL.

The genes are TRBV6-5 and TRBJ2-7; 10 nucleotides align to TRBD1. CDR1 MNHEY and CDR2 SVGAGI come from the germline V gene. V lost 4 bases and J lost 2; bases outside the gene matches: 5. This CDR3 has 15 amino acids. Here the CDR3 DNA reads TGTGCCAGCAGTTCGGGGGACAGGGGAGCCTACGAGCAGTACTTC. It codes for CASSSGDRGAYEQYF.

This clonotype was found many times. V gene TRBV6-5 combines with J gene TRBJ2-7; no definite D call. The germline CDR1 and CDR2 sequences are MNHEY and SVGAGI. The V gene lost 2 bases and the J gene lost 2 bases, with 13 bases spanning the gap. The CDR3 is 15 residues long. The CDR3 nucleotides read TGTGCCAGCAGTTACCTCGCTGCCAGAACCTACGAGCAGTACTTC. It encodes CASSYLAARTYEQYF.

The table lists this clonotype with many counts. The CDR3 reads CSARDSVQETQYF. CDR3 coding DNA: TGCAGTGCTAGAGATTCCGTACAAGAGACCCAGTACTTC. The gene calls are TRBV20-1 and TRBJ2-5; D unresolved. The germline V gene has CDR1 DFQATT and CDR2 SNEGSKA (reference sequence). V shed 0 bases and J shed 2 bases, with 7 bases lying between them. This CDR3 spans 13 amino acids.

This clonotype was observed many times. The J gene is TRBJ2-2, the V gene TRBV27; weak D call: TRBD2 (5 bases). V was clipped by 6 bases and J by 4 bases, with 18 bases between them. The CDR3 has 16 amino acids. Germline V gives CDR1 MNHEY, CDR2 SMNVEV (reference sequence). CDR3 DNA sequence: TGTGCCAGCAGGGACTCAGCCTTCAAGGGCACCGGGGAGCTGTTTTTT. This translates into CASRDSAFKGTGELFF.

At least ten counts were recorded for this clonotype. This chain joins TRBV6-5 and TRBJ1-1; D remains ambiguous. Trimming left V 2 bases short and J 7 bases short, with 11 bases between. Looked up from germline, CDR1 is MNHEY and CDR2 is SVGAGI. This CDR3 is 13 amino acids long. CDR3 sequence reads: CASSYLGQVEAFF. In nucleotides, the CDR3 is TGTGCCAGCAGTTACCTAGGGCAGGTTGAAGCTTTCTTT.

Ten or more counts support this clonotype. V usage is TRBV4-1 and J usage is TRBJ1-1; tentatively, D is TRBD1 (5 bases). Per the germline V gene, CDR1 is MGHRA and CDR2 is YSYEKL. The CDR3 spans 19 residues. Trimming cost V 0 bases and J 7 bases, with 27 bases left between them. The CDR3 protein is CASSQDLGISPGTSFEAFF. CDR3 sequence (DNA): TGCGCCAGCAGCCAAGATTTAGGGATATCCCCTGGGACCTCCTTTGAAGCTTTCTTT.